These 17 T cell receptor beta chains came from one sample sequenced in a study of response to subunit inactivated influenza vaccine. TCRdb used MiXCR to reprocess the RT-PCR reads, holding one entry per CDR3 protein. Of under 800,000 distinct CDR3 sequences listed, 11% to 15% are singletons. The sample in question was PBMCs from blood, obtained 14 to 15 days before vaccination. These receptor sequences come from a man aged 50-59 years who received an inactivated influenza vaccine.

The chain employs TRBV12-3 or TRBV12-4 and TRBJ2-7, with 8 bases lining up with TRBD2. The CDR3 covers 16 residues. The V and J ends lost 1 base and 1 base, in that order; junction bases with no gene match: 6. As DNA, the CDR3 is TGTGCCAGCAGTTTAGGGGGACTAGTCAGGTCCTACGAGCAGTACTTC. This translates into CASSLGGLVRSYEQYF.

This clonotype was picked up many times. The chain combines TRBV20-1 with TRBJ2-1, with 10 bases matching TRBD2. There are 14 residues in the CDR3. The germline V gene has CDR1 DFQATT and CDR2 SNEGSKA (reference sequence). V dropped 7 bases and J dropped 8; count of bases not matched to a gene: 11. CDR3 amino acids: CSGLLSGRPHEQFF. Here the CDR3 DNA reads TGCAGTGGACTCCTTAGCGGGAGGCCCCATGAGCAGTTCTTC.

This clonotype was counted a few times. The genes are TRBV7-9 and TRBJ1-1; D is ambiguous. The CDR3 spans 11 residues. The V end was cut by 2 bases, the J end by 7 bases, with 5 bases between. CDR1 is SEHNR and CDR2 is FQNEAQ in the germline V gene (reference sequence). The CDR3 is CASSLSDEAFF. The CDR3 DNA reads as TGTGCCAGCAGCTTAAGTGATGAAGCTTTCTTT.

The rearrangement uses TRBV28 and TRBJ2-5; 12 bases align to TRBD2. Trimming cost V 3 bases and J 1 base; bases outside gene matches: 6. Germline values: CDR1 MDHEN, CDR2 SYDVKM. The CDR3 covers 17 residues. The CDR3 spells CASSFPPSGRAQETQYF. In DNA, the CDR3 is TGTGCCAGCAGTTTCCCACCTAGCGGGAGGGCCCAAGAGACCCAGTACTTC.

This clonotype was counted ten times or more. This chain joins TRBV7-2 and TRBJ2-3; a weak D match, TRBD2 (6 bases). Germline lookup yields CDR1 SGHTA and CDR2 FQGNSA. The CDR3 runs to 12 residues. V was cut by 5 bases and J by 7 bases, with 10 bases left in between. The CDR3: CASSLGGYTQYF. As DNA, the CDR3 is TGTGCCAGCAGCCTTGGGGGGTATACGCAGTATTTT.

The V call is TRBV28, the J call TRBJ2-1; 9 nucleotides align to TRBD2. The CDR3 covers 15 residues. Germline CDR1 and CDR2: MDHEN and SYDVKM. V shed 5 bases, J shed 4 bases, and the junction held 6 bases outside the gene matches. CDR3 sequence: CASSLAGSRYNEQFF. CDR3 bases: TGTGCCAGCAGTCTAGCGGGATCGAGGTACAATGAGCAGTTCTTC.

This clonotype was seen many times. The chain links TRBV4-1 to TRBJ2-6; TRBD2 is a possible D gene (6 bases). V was cut by 1 base and J by 0 bases, with 7 bases left in between. The CDR3 runs 16 residues. Germline CDR1 reads MGHRA; CDR2 reads YSYEKL. DNA for the CDR3: TGCGCCAGCAGCCAAGTGGGGGGCTCTGGGGCCAACGTCCTGACTTTC. Amino acids: CASSQVGGSGANVLTF.

V gene TRBV6-2 or TRBV6-3 combines with J gene TRBJ2-7; 7 positions agree with TRBD2. V was pared by 6 bases and J by 2 bases, with 7 bases of the junction left unmatched. This CDR3 is 14 amino acids long. The germline gives CDR1 MNHEY, CDR2 SVGEGT. The CDR3 here is CASRESGAPYEQYF. Here the CDR3 DNA reads TGTGCCAGCAGAGAGAGCGGGGCCCCCTACGAGCAGTACTTC.

The sample holds a few counts of this clonotype. The V call is TRBV28, the J call TRBJ2-7, with D maybe TRBD1 (6 bases). CDR1 is MDHEN and CDR2 is SYDVKM in the germline V gene. V lost 1 base to trimming and J lost 4 bases, with 11 bases between them. The CDR3 length is 14 residues. This chain's CDR3 is CASSLFRGRYEQYF. For the CDR3, the DNA is TGTGCCAGCAGTTTATTCAGGGGCCGATACGAGCAGTACTTC.

At least ten counts were recorded for this clonotype. The chain recombines TRBV7-3 with TRBJ2-2; no firm D call. Germline V lookup: CDR1 SGHTA, CDR2 FQGTGA. CDR3 length: 16 amino acids. Between the trimmed V and J ends, which lost 2 bases and 0 bases, there was a span of 10 bases. CDR3 in DNA: TGTGCCAGCAGCTTATTTCCTGGCGCGAACACCGGGGAGCTGTTTTTT. As protein: CASSLFPGANTGELFF.

This clonotype was picked up many times. Written as DNA, the CDR3 is TGTGCCAGCAGACCCGGGACAGGGGCCGAGCAGTACTTC. Amino acid sequence: CASRPGTGAEQYF. This sequence joins TRBV12-3 or TRBV12-4 and TRBJ2-7, with TRBD1 matching over 10 bases. This CDR3 is built from 13 residues. Trimming removed 6 bases from V and 6 bases from J; junction bases left unmatched: 5.

This clonotype has more than one count but fewer than ten. The chain links TRBV15 to TRBJ2-1, with unresolved D. This CDR3 spans 16 amino acids. Trimming removed 0 bases at V and 8 bases at J, with 17 bases between. From germline, CDR1 is LNHNV and CDR2 YYDKDF (reference sequence). CDR3 in DNA: TGTGCCACCAGCAGAGACCCCCGCGGTCCCCAGGATGAGCAGTTCTTC. Translation: CATSRDPRGPQDEQFF.

This clonotype appeared many times. This chain connects TRBV3-1 to TRBJ1-2; tentatively, D is TRBD1 (5 bases). The CDR3 has 15 amino acids. V was shortened by 0 bases and J by 5 bases, with 13 bases between the two germline ends. Germline CDR1 LGHDT, CDR2 YNNKEL (reference sequence). This chain's CDR3 is CASSQELQGGYGYTF. The CDR3, as DNA: TGTGCCAGCAGCCAAGAACTTCAGGGAGGTTATGGCTACACCTTC.

The sample holds a few counts of this clonotype. This chain uses TRBV12-3 or TRBV12-4 with TRBJ2-3, with D perhaps being TRBD1 or TRBD2 (5 bases each). Trimming took 7 bases from V and 6 from J, leaving 29 bases between them. The CDR3 is made up of 18 amino acids. The CDR3 sequence: CASTDPGKGSGGWDTQYF. CDR3 DNA sequence: TGTGCCAGCACCGACCCCGGGAAGGGGTCAGGAGGTTGGGATACGCAGTATTTT.

This clonotype was seen only once. The chain uses TRBV7-2 and TRBJ2-2; 10 bases map to TRBD1. J lost 3 bases, V lost 0 bases, and 7 bases had no gene match. The CDR3 runs 18 residues. The germline CDR1 and CDR2 sequences are SGHTA and FQGNSA. CDR3 sequence reads: CASSLAPGQGRYTGELFF. The CDR3, as DNA: TGTGCCAGCAGCTTAGCCCCGGGACAGGGGAGATACACCGGGGAGCTGTTTTTT.

This clonotype was counted a few times. CDR3 sequence reads: CASRIRAEWLVTEAFF. Written as DNA, the CDR3 is TGTGCCAGCAGAATCCGGGCAGAATGGTTGGTCACTGAAGCTTTCTTT. The genes are TRBV19 and TRBJ1-1; D is undetermined. The CDR3 consists of 16 residues. Germline V gene sequence: CDR1 LNHDA, CDR2 SQIVND (reference sequence). V was shortened by 9 bases and J by 4 bases, with 24 bases between the two germline ends. The variable domain in full, with the rest retrieved from reference TRBV19 and TRBJ1-1, is DGGITQSPKYLFRKEGQNVTLSCEQNLNHDAMYWYRQDPGQGLRLIYYSQIVNDFQKGDIAEGYSVSREKKESFPLTVTSAQKNPTAFYLCASRIRAEWLVTEAFFGQGTRLTVV.

This chain connects TRBV18 to TRBJ2-1, with TRBD2 matching over 7 bases. Germline V gene data show CDR1 as KGHSH and CDR2 as LQKENI. With 0 bases clipped from V and 9 bases from J, the junction kept 20 bases outside the gene matches. The CDR3 sequence is 19 residues long. The CDR3 reads CASSPPKEGKEAGLGEQFF. DNA of the CDR3: TGTGCCAGCTCACCACCGAAAGAAGGCAAGGAAGCGGGGCTCGGTGAGCAGTTCTTC.